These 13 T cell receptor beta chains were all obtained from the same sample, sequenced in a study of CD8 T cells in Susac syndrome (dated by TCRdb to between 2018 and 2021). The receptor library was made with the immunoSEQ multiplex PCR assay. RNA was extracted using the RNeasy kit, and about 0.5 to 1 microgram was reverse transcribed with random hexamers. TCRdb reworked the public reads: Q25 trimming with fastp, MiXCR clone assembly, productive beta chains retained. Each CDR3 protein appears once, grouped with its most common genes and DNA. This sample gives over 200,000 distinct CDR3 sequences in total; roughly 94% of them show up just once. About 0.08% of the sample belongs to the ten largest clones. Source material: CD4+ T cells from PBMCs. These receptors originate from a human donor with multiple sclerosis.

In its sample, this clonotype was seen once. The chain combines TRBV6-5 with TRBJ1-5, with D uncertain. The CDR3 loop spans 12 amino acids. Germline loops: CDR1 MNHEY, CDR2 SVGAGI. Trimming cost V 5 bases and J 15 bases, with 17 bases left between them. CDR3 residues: CASSSPPGLWHF. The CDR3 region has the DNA TGTGCCAGCAGTAGCCCTCCGGGTCTATGGCATTTT.

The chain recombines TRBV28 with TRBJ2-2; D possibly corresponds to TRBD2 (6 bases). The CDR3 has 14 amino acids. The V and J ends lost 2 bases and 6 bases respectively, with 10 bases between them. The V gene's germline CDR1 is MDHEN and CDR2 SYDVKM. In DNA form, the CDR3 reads TGTGCCAGCAGTTTAACTAGCCCCTCCGGGGAGCTGTTTTTT. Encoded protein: CASSLTSPSGELFF.

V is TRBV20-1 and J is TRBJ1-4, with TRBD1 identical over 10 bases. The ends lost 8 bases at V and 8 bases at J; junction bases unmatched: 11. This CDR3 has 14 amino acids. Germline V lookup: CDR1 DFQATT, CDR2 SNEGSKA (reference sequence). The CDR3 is CSTPGTGAQEKLFF. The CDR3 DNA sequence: TGCAGTACACCCGGGACAGGGGCTCAGGAAAAACTGTTTTTT.

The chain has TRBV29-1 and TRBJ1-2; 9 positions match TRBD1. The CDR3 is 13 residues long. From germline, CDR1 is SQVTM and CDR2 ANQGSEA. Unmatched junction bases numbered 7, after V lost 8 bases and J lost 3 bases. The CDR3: CSSGTGIDYGYTF. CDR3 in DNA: TGCAGCTCCGGGACAGGGATAGACTATGGCTACACCTTC. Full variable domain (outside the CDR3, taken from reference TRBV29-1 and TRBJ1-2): SAVISQKPSRDICQRGTSLTIQCQVDSQVTMMFWYRQQPGQSLTLIATANQGSEATYESGFVIDKFPISRPNLTFSTLTVSNMSPEDSSIYLCSSGTGIDYGYTFGSGTRLTVV.

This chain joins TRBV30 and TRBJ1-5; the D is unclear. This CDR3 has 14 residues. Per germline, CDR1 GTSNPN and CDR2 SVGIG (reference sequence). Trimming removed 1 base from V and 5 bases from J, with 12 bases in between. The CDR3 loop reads CAWSGLNRDQPQHF. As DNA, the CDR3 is TGTGCCTGGAGTGGACTCAACCGGGATCAGCCCCAGCATTTT.

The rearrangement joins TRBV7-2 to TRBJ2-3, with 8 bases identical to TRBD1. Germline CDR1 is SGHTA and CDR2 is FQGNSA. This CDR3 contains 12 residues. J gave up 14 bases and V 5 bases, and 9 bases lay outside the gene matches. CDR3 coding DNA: TGTGCCAGCAGCCGTCGGACAGGGTCGGTGTATTTT. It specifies CASSRRTGSVYF.

CDR3 sequence: CSVSPGQTTDTQYF. The CDR3 nucleotides read TGCAGCGTTTCCCCGGGGCAGACAACAGATACGCAGTATTTT. The chain combines TRBV29-1 with TRBJ2-3; D could derive from TRBD1 or TRBD2 (5 bases each). The CDR3 extends over 14 amino acids. Germline V gene sequence: CDR1 SQVTM, CDR2 ANQGSEA. Trimming took 5 bases from V and 3 from J, leaving 15 bases between them.

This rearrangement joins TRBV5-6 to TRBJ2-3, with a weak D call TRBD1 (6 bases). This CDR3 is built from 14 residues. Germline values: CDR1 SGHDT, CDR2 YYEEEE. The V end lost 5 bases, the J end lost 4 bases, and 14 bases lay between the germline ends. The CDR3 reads CASSPMGAPDTQYF. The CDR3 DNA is TGTGCCAGCAGTCCCATGGGGGCCCCAGATACGCAGTATTTT.

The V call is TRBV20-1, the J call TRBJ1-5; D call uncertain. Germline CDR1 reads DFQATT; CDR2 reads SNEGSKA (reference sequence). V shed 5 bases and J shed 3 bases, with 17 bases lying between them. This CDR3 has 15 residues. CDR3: CSASDPTVPNQPQHF. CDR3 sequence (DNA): TGCAGTGCTTCGGATCCGACTGTACCCAATCAGCCCCAGCATTTT.

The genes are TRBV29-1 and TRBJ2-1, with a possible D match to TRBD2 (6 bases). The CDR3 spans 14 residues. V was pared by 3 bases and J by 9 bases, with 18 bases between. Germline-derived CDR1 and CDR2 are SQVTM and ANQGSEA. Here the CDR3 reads CSVDSPVLGGEQFF. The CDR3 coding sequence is TGCAGCGTTGATTCCCCGGTGTTGGGAGGTGAGCAGTTCTTC.

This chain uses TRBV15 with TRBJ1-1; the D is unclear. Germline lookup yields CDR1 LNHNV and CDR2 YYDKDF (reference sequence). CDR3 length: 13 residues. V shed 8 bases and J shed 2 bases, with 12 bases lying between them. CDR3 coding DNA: TGTGCCACCTCCGGACGGCGTAACACTGAAGCTTTCTTT. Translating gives CATSGRRNTEAFF.

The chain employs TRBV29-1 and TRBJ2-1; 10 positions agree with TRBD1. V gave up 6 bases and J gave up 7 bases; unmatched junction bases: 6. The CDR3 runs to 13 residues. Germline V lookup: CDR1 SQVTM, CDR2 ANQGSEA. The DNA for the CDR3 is TGCAGCGTCGCTCGGACAGGGGGGAATGAGCAGTTCTTC. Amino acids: CSVARTGGNEQFF.

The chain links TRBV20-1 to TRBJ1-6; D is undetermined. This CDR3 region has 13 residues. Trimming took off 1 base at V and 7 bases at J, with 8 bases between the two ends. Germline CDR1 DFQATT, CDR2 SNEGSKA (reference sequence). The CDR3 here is CSARGAANSPLHF. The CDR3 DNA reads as TGCAGTGCTAGAGGGGCAGCAAATTCACCCCTCCACTTT.